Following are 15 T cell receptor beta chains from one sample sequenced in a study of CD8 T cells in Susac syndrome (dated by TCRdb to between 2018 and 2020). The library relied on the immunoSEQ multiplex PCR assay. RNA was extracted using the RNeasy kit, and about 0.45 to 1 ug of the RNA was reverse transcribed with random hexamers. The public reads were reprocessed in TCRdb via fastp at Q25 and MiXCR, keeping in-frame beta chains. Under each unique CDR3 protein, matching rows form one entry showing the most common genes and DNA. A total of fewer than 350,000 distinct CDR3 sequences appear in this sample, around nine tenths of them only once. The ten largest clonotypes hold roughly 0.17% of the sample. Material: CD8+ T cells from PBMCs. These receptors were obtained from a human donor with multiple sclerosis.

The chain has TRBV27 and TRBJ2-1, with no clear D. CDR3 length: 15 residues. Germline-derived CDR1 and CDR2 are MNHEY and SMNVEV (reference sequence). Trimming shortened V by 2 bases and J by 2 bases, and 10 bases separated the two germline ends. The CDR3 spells CASSLDPPAYNEQFF. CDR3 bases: TGTGCCAGCAGTTTAGACCCACCCGCCTACAATGAGCAGTTCTTC.

The CDR3 spells CASSFIPAGELFF. Here the CDR3 DNA reads TGCGCCAGCAGTTTTATCCCGGCCGGGGAGCTGTTTTTT. The V call is TRBV5-1, the J call TRBJ2-2; D unclear. The CDR3 consists of 13 residues. Germline V lookup: CDR1 SGHRS, CDR2 YFSETQ. Trimming took 5 bases from V and 6 from J, leaving 11 bases between them.

DNA of the CDR3: TGTGCCAGCAGCGTATCCAGGGAAGACTACGAGCAGTACTTC. Its translation is CASSVSREDYEQYF. The chain joins TRBV9 to TRBJ2-7; weak D call: TRBD1 (5 bases). The germline V gene encodes CDR1 SGDLS and CDR2 YYNGEE. V was cut by 1 base and J by 3 bases, with 11 bases left in between. The CDR3 loop spans 14 amino acids.

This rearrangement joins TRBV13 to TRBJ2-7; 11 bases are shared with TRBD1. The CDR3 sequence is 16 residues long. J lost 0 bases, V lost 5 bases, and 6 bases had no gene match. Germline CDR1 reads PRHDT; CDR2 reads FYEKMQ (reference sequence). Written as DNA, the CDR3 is TGTGCCAGCAGCCAATTCGGGACAGGGGGCTCCTACGAGCAGTACTTC. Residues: CASSQFGTGGSYEQYF.

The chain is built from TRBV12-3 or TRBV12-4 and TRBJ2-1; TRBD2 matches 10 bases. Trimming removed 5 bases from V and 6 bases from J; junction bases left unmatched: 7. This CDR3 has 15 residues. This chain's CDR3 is CASSSFSSGSNEQFF. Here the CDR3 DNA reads TGTGCCAGCAGTAGCTTCTCTAGCGGGAGCAATGAGCAGTTCTTC.

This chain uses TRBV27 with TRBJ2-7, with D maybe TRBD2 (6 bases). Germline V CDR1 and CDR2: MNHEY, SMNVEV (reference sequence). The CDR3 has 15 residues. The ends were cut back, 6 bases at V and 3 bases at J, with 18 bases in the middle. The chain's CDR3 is CASSTQTGGGYEQYF. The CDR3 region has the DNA TGTGCCAGCAGCACCCAAACCGGGGGAGGCTACGAGCAGTACTTC.

CDR3 residues: CASTSRNTGELFF. CDR3 in DNA: TGTGCCAGCACCTCCAGAAACACCGGGGAGCTGTTTTTT. The chain joins TRBV6-5 to TRBJ2-2; the D is unclear. The CDR3 has 13 residues. Germline CDR1 reads MNHEY; CDR2 reads SVGAGI. V dropped 7 bases and J dropped 2 bases, with 8 bases sitting between them.

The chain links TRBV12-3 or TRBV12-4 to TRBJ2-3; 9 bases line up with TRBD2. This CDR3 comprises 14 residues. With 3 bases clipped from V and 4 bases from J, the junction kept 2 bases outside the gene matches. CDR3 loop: CASSFGGGADTQYF. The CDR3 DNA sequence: TGTGCCAGCAGTTTCGGCGGGGGGGCAGATACGCAGTATTTT.

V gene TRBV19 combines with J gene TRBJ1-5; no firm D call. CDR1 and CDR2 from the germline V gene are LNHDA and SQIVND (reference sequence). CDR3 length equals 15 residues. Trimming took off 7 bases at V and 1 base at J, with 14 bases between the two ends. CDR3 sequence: CASIPSPASNQPQHF. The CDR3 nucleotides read TGTGCCAGTATCCCGTCCCCCGCCAGCAATCAGCCCCAGCATTTT.

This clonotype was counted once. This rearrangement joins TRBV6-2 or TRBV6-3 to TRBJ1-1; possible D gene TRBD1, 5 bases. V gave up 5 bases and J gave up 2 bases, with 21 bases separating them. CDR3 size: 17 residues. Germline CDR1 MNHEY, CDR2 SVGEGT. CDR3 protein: CASSHRQNQPPNTEAFF. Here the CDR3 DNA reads TGTGCCAGCAGTCACCGACAGAACCAGCCACCCAACACTGAAGCTTTCTTT.

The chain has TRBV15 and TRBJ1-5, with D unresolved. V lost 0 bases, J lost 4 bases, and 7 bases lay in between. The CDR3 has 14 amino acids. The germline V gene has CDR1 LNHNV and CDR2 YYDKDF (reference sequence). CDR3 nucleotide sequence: TGTGCCACCAGCAGAGATCGGGAAAATCAGCCCCAGCATTTT. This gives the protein CATSRDRENQPQHF. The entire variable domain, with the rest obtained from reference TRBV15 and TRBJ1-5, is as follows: DAMVIQNPRYQVTQFGKPVTLSCSQTLNHNVMYWYQQKSSQAPKLLFHYYDKDFNNEADTPDNFQSRRPNTSFCFLDIRSPGLGDTAMYLCATSRDRENQPQHFGDGTRLSIL.

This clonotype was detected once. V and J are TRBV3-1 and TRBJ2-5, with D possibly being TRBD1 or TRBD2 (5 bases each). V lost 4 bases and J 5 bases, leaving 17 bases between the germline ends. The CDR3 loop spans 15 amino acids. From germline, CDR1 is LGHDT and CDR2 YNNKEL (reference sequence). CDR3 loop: CASSPLDFSGETQYF. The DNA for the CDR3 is TGTGCCAGCAGCCCTCTGGACTTCTCAGGGGAGACCCAGTACTTC.

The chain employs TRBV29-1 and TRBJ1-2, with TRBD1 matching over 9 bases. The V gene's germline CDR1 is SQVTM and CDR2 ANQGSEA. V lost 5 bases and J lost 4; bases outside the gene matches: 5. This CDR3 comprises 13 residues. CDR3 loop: CSVLGQGSYGYTF. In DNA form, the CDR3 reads TGCAGCGTTTTAGGACAGGGGAGCTATGGCTACACCTTC. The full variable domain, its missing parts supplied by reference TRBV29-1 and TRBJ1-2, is SAVISQKPSRDICQRGTSLTIQCQVDSQVTMMFWYRQQPGQSLTLIATANQGSEATYESGFVIDKFPISRPNLTFSTLTVSNMSPEDSSIYLCSVLGQGSYGYTFGSGTRLTVV.

The CDR3 loop is CSARDGYRWNEQFF. CDR3 in DNA: TGCAGTGCTAGAGATGGCTACAGATGGAATGAGCAGTTCTTC. The V call is TRBV20-1, the J call TRBJ2-1; D not certain. Trimming removed 0 bases at V and 7 bases at J, with 13 bases between. Germline V gene data show CDR1 as DFQATT and CDR2 as SNEGSKA (reference sequence). The length of the CDR3 is 14 residues.

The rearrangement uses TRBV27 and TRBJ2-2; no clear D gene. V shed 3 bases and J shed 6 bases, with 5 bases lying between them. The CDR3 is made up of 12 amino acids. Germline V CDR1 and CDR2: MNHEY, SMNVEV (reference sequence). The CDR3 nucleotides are TGTGCCAGCAGTTTTTGGGCCGGGGAGCTGTTTTTT. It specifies CASSFWAGELFF.